The T cell receptor beta chain under discussion was sequenced for a study of T cell responses to AZD1222 COVID-19 vaccine. Profiled with immunoSEQ multiplex PCR; TCRdb holds only in-frame clones, not every one. The ten most abundant clones cover 2% to 2.5% of a sample with about 140,000 clones. As to this clone: Its antigen is not known.

The length of the CDR3 is 12 residues. Trimming left V 3 bases short and J 5 bases short, with 7 bases between. The germline V gene has CDR1 LNHDA and CDR2 SQIVND (reference sequence). Study-level points and caveats: At study baseline, merely a handful of AZD1222 recipients were seropositive.

Sequenced input: peripheral blood. The rearrangement joins TRBV19 to TRBJ1-2, with no clear D. The receptor comes from an adult in good health. The CDR3 loop reads CASSIFSYGYTF. As DNA, the CDR3 is TGTGCCAGTAGTATCTTTTCTTATGGCTACACCTTC.